The text below deals with one TCR beta chain. With 60 Vbeta and 13 Jbeta primers, the PCR was carried out. Profiling relied on immunoSEQ multiplex PCR, and the TCRdb table lists in-frame clones only, not all of them. This sample has about 73,000 clones, with about 75% found just once. Donors consisted of healthy bone marrow donors. This sample was included in a study of cytomegalovirus exposure and HLA in healthy donors. Background on the study: HLA-typed donors were the source of approximately 85 million unique TCRs held in an early data release.

The germline V and J ends were trimmed by 5 bases and 4 bases, with 15 bases remaining between them. Germline V gene data show CDR1 as SGHVS and CDR2 as FQNEAQ. The CDR3 is 15 amino acids. The sample comprised PBMCs. The TCR was taken from a man aged 65 to 85 in good health and CMV-seronegative. V and J are TRBV7-8 and TRBJ2-1, with D possibly TRBD1 on 5 matching bases. The CDR3 spells CASSPRQTLYNEQFF. CDR3 sequence (DNA): TGTGCCAGCAGCCCCCGACAGACCCTTTACAATGAGCAGTTCTTC.